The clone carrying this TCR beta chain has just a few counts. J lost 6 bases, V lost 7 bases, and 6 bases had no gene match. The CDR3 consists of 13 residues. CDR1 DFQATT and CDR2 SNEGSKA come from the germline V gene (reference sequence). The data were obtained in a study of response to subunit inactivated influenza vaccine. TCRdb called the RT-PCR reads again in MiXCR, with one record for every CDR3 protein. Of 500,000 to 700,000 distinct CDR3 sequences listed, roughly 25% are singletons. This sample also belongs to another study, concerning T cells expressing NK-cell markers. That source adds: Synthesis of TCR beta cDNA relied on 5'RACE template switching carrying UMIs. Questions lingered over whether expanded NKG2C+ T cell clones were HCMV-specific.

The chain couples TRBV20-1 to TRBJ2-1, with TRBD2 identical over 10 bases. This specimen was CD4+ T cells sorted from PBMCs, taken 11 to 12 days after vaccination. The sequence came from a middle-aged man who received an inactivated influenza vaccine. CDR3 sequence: CSGAGGPINEQFF. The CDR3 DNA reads TGCAGTGGAGCGGGAGGGCCAATCAATGAGCAGTTCTTC.